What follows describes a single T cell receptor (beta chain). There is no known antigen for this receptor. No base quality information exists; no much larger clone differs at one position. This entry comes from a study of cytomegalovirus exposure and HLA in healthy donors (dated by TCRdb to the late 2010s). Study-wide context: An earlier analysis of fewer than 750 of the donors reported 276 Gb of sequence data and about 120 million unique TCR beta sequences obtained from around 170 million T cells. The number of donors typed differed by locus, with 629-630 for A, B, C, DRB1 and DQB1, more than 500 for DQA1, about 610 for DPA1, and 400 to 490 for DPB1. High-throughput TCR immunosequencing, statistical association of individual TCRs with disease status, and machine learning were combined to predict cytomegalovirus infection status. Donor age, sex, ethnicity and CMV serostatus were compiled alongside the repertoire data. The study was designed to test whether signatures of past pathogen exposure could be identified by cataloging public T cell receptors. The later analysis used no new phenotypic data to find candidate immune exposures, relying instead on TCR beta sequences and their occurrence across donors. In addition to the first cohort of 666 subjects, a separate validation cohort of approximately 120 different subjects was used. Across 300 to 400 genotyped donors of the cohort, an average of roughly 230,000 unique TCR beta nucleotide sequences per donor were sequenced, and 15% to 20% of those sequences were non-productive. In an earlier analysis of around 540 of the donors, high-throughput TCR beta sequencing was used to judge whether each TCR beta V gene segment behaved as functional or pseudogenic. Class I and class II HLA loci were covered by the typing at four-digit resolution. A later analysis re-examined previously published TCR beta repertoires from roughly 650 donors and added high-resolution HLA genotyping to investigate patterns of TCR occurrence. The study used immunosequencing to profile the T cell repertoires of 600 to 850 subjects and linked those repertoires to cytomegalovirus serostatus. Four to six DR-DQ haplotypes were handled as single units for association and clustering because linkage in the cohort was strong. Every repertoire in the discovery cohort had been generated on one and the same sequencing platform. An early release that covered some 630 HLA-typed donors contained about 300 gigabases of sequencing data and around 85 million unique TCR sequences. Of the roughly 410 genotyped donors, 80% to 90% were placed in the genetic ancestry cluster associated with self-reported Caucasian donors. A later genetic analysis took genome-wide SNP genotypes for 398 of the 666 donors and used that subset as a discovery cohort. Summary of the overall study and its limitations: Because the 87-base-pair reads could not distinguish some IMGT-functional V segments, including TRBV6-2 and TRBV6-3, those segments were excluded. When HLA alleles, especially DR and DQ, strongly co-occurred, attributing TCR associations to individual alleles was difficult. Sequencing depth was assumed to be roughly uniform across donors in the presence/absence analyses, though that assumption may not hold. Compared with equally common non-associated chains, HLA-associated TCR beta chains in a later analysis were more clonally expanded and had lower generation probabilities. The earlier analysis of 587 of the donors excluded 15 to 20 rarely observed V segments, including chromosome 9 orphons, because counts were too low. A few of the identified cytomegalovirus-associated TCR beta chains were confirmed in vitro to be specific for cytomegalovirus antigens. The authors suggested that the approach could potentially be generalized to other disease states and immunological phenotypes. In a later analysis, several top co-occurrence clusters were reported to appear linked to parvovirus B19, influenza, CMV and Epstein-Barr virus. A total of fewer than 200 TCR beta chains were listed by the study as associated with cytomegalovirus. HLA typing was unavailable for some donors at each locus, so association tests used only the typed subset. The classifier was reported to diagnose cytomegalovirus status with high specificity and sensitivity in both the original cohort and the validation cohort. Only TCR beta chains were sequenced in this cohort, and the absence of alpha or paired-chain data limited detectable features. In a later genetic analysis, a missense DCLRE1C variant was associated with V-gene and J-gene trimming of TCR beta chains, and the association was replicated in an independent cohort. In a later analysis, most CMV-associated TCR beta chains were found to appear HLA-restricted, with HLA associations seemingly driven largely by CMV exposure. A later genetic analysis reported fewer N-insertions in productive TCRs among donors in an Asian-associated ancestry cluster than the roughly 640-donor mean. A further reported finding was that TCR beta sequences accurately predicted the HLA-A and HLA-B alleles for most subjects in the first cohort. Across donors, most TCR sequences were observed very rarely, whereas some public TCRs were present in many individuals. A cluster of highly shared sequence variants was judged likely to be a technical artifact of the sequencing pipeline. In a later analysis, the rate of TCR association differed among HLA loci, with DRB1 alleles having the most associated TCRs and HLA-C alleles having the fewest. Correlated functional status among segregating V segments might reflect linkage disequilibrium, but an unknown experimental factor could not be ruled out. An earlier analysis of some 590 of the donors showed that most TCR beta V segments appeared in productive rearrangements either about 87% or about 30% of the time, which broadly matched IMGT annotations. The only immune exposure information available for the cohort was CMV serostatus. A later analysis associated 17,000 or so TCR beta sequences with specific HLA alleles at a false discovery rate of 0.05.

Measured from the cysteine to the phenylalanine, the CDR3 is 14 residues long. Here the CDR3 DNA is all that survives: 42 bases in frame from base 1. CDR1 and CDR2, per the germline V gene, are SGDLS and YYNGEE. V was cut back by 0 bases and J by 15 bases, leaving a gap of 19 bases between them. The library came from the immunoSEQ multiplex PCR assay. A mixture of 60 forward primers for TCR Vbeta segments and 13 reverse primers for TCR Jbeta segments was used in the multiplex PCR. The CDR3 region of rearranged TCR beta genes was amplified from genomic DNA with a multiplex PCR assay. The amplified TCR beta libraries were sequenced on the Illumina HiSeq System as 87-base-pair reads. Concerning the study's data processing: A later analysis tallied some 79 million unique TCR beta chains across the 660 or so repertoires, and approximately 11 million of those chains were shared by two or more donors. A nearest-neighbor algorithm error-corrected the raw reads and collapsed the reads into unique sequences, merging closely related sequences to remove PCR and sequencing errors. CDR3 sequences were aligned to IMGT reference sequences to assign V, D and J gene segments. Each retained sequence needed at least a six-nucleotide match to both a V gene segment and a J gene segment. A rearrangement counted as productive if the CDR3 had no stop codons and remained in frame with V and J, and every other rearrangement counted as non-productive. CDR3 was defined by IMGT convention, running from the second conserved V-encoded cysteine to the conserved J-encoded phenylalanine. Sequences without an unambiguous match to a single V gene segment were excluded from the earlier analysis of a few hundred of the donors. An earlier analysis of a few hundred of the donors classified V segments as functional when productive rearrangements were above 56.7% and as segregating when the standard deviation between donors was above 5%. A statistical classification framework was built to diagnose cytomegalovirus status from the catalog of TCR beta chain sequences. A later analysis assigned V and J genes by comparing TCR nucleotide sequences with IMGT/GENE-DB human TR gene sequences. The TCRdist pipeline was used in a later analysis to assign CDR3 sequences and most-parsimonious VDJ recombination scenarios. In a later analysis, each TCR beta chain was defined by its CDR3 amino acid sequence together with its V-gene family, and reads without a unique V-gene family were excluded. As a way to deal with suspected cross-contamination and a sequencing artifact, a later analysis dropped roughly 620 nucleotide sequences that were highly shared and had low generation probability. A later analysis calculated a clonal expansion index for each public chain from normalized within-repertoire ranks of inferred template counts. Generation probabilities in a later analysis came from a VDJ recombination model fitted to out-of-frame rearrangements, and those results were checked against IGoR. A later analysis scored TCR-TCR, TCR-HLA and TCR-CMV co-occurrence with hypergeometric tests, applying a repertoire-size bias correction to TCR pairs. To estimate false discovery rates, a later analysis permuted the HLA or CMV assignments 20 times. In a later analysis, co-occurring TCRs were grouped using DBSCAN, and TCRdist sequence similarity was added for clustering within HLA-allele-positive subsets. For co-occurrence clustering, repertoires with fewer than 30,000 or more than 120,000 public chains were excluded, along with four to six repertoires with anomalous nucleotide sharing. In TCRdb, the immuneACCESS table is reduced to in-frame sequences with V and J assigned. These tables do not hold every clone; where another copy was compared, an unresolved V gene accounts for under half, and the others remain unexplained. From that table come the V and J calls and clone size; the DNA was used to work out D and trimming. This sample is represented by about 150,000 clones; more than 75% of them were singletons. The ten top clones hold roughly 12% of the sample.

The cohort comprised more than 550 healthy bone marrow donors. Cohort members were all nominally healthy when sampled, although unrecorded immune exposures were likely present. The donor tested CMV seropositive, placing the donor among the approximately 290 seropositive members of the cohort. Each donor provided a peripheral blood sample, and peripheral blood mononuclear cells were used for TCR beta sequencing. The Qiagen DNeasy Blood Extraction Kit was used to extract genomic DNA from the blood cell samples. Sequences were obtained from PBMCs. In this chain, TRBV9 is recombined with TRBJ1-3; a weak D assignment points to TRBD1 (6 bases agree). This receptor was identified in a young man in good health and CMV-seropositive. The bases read TGTGCCAGCAGCGTAGGATTATCAGGGGACAACCCATATTTT. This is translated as CASSVGLSGDNPYF.